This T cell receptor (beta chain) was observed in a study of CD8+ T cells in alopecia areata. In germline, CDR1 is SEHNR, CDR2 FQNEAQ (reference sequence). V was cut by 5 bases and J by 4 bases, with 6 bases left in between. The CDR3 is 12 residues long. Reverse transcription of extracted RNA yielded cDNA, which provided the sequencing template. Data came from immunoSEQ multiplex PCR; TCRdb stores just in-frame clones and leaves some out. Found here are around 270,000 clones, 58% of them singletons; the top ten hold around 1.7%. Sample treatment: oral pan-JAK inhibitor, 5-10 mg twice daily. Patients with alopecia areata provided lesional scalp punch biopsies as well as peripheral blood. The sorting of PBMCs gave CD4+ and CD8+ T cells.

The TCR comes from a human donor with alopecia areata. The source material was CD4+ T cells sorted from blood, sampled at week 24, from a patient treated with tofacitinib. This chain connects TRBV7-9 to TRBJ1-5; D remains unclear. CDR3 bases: TGTGCCAGCAGCCAGAATAATCAGCCCCAGCATTTT. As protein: CASSQNNQPQHF. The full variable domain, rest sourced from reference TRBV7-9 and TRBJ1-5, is DTGVSQNPRHKITKRGQNVTFRCDPISEHNRLYWYRQTLGQGPEFLTYFQNEAQLEKSRLLSDRFSAERPKGSFSTLEIQRTEQGDSAMYLCASSQNNQPQHFGDGTRLSIL.